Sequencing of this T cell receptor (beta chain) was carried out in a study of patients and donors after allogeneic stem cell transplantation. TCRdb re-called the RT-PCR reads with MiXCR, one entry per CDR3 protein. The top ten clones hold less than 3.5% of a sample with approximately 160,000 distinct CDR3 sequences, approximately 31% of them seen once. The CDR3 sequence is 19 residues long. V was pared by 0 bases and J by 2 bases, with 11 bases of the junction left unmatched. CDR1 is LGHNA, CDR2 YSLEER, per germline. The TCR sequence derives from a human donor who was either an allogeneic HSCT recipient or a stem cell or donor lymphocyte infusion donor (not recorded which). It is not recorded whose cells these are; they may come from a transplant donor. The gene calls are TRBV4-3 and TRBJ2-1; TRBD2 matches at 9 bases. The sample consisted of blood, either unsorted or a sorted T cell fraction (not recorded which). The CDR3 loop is CASSQDLGASGVTYNEQFF. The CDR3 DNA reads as TGCGCCAGCAGCCAAGACCTAGGGGCTAGCGGGGTAACCTACAATGAGCAGTTCTTC.